This T cell receptor (beta chain) was captured by sequencing in a study of OX40 agonist ivuxolimab in advanced cancers. Sequencing used immunoSEQ multiplex PCR; TCRdb keeps in-frame clones, though not all of them. The sample has about 79,000 clones, around 91% seen once. Looked up from germline, CDR1 is MDHEN and CDR2 is SYDVKM. V was shortened by 1 base and J by 0 bases, with 9 bases between the two germline ends. The length of the CDR3 is 16 residues. The input for sequencing was CD4+ or CD8+ T cells sorted from blood, taken in a trial of the OX40 agonist ivuxolimab. The sequence was obtained from an adult with an advanced solid tumor such as melanoma, head and neck, liver or kidney cancer. The chain combines TRBV28 with TRBJ1-4; D is perhaps TRBD1 (5 bases). CDR3 protein: CASSLSPTATNEKLFF. In DNA, the CDR3 is TGTGCCAGCAGTTTATCCCCGACAGCAACTAATGAAAAACTGTTTTTT.